A selection of T cell receptor beta chains follows, all from one sample in a study of response to subunit inactivated influenza vaccine. TCRdb analysed the RT-PCR reads with MiXCR anew, one entry per CDR3 protein. The sample shows about 650,000 distinct CDR3 sequences, around a sixth of them seen only once. The sequencing here drew on PBMCs from blood, taken approximately 13 days after vaccination. Receptor source: a man aged 45 to 65 who received an inactivated influenza vaccine. Both conserved end residues are part of each CDR3. Each record gives: D gene, V gene, CDR3 length, clone size, J gene, CDR3 DNA, CDR3 protein. The D gene is left open where the match is weak. Some rows mark clone size as missing; the rest say once, few, many or name a class of expanded clone.

d_gene: .; v_gene: TRBV6-1; len: 14; abundance: .; j_gene: TRBJ1-5; CDR3nt: TGTGCCAGCAGAGCGGACGCGGGCAATCAGCCCCAGCATTTT; CDR3aa: CASRADAGNQPQHF
d_gene: .; v_gene: TRBV6-5; len: 16; abundance: few; j_gene: TRBJ2-6; CDR3nt: TGTGCCAGCAGTTACTGGGGAAGGGCTGGGGCCAACGTCCTGACTTTC; CDR3aa: CASSYWGRAGANVLTF
d_gene: .; v_gene: TRBV6-1; len: 13; abundance: .; j_gene: TRBJ1-1; CDR3nt: TGTGCCAGCAAGAACGGAGGGGGTACTGAAGCTTTCTTT; CDR3aa: CASKNGGGTEAFF
d_gene: .; v_gene: TRBV25-1; len: 15; abundance: .; j_gene: TRBJ2-5; CDR3nt: TGTGCCAGCAGTGAAAGGGGCGGTCCAGGGGAGACCCAGTACTTC; CDR3aa: CASSERGGPGETQYF
d_gene: TRBD1; v_gene: TRBV10-3; len: 18; abundance: .; j_gene: TRBJ1-4; CDR3nt: TGTGCCATCAGTGAGTCGATGGGGACAGACCTTTTTAATGAAAAACTGTTTTTT; CDR3aa: CAISESMGTDLFNEKLFF
d_gene: TRBD1; v_gene: TRBV6-5; len: 12; abundance: .; j_gene: TRBJ1-1; CDR3nt: TGTGCCAGCAGTCAGACAGGGGCTGAAGCTTTCTTT; CDR3aa: CASSQTGAEAFF
d_gene: TRBD1; v_gene: TRBV29-1; len: 11; abundance: .; j_gene: TRBJ1-1; CDR3nt: TGCAGCGGACAGGGGGCGAGTGAAGCTTTCTTT; CDR3aa: CSGQGASEAFF
d_gene: .; v_gene: TRBV6-1; len: 14; abundance: .; j_gene: TRBJ2-4; CDR3nt: TGTGCCAGCAGTGTTGTGGCAGCCAAAAACATTCAGTACTTC; CDR3aa: CASSVVAAKNIQYF
d_gene: .; v_gene: TRBV3-1; len: 13; abundance: .; j_gene: TRBJ2-7; CDR3nt: TGTGCCAGCAGCCAGGGCTACTTCGGGGAGCAGTACTTC; CDR3aa: CASSQGYFGEQYF
d_gene: TRBD1; v_gene: TRBV5-1; len: 14; abundance: few; j_gene: TRBJ2-5; CDR3nt: TGCGCCAGCAGCCGACAGGGGGGCCAAGAGACCCAGTACTTC; CDR3aa: CASSRQGGQETQYF
d_gene: .; v_gene: TRBV7-2; len: 13; abundance: .; j_gene: TRBJ2-7; CDR3nt: TGTGCCAGCAGCTTCTGGGGCCCGGCCGAGCAGTACTTC; CDR3aa: CASSFWGPAEQYF
d_gene: .; v_gene: TRBV3-1; len: 13; abundance: few; j_gene: TRBJ1-1; CDR3nt: TGTGCCAGCAGCCCCCAGGGTGGTCGAATAGCTTTCTTT; CDR3aa: CASSPQGGRIAFF
d_gene: TRBD1; v_gene: TRBV12-3/TRBV12-4; len: 17; abundance: .; j_gene: TRBJ1-1; CDR3nt: TGTGCCAGCAGTTTATCTTTTACAGGGGGCTTTAACACTGAAGCTTTCTTT; CDR3aa: CASSLSFTGGFNTEAFF
d_gene: TRBD1; v_gene: TRBV6-2/TRBV6-3; len: 15; abundance: .; j_gene: TRBJ2-7; CDR3nt: TGTGCCAGCAGAAACAGGGGGAAGGGAACCTACGAGCAGTACTTC; CDR3aa: CASRNRGKGTYEQYF
d_gene: TRBD1; v_gene: TRBV28; len: 17; abundance: .; j_gene: TRBJ1-2; CDR3nt: TGTGCCAGCAGTTCCCAATCGTCAGGACAGGGAATAAGTGGCTACACCTTC; CDR3aa: CASSSQSSGQGISGYTF
d_gene: .; v_gene: TRBV3-1; len: 14; abundance: .; j_gene: TRBJ2-5; CDR3nt: TGTGCCAGCAGCCAAGGGGGCAGTCTGGGGACCCAGTACTTC; CDR3aa: CASSQGGSLGTQYF
d_gene: .; v_gene: TRBV4-3; len: 13; abundance: .; j_gene: TRBJ2-2; CDR3nt: TGCGCCAGCAGCCACCCAGTATCAGGGGAGCTGTTTTTT; CDR3aa: CASSHPVSGELFF
d_gene: .; v_gene: TRBV2; len: 14; abundance: .; j_gene: TRBJ1-1; CDR3nt: TGTGCCAGCAGTGACCCCCAGTTCAGCACTGAAGCTTTCTTT; CDR3aa: CASSDPQFSTEAFF
d_gene: .; v_gene: TRBV10-3; len: 16; abundance: .; j_gene: TRBJ1-6; CDR3nt: TGTGCCATCAGTGGGGAGACGGGGAGCTATAATTCACCCCTCCACTTT; CDR3aa: CAISGETGSYNSPLHF
d_gene: .; v_gene: TRBV6-2/TRBV6-3; len: 14; abundance: few; j_gene: TRBJ2-7; CDR3nt: TGTGCCAGCAGTTACACATCACCAGAGTACGAGCAGTACTTC; CDR3aa: CASSYTSPEYEQYF
d_gene: TRBD1; v_gene: TRBV30; len: 13; abundance: few; j_gene: TRBJ2-7; CDR3nt: TGTGCCTGGAGTAGACAGGGTCCCTACGAGCAGTACTTC; CDR3aa: CAWSRQGPYEQYF